These 30 T cell receptor beta chains came from one sample sequenced in a study of Tregs in tolerant kidney transplant recipients. TCRdb keeps only in-frame clones here, not all; method: immunoSEQ multiplex PCR. The sample includes over 45,000 clones. The sequenced sample was CD4+ T cells from blood, obtained before the transplant. These receptor sequences come from a human donor who received a combined kidney and bone marrow transplant.

Concerning this clone: The CDR3 end is not reached by the read, which stops 3 residues before it; the germline J gene fills it in. Other DNA sequences in this specimen translate into the identical CDR3. This chain links TRBV20-1 with TRBJ2-3, with TRBD2 matching over 7 bases. Germline V gene data show CDR1 as DFQATT and CDR2 as SNEGSKA (reference sequence). The CDR3 has 16 residues. V gave up 1 base and J gave up 3 bases; unmatched junction bases: 10. CDR3 loop: CSARVLAGVGTDTQYF. The CDR3 DNA, read in part, is TGCAGTGCTAGAGTGTTGGCGGGAGTGGGTACAGATACG.

On this clone itself: The read gets to within 3 residues of the CDR3 end, and the germline J gene fills in the rest. This chain connects TRBV29-1 to TRBJ2-3; 9 positions agree with TRBD1. V lost 7 bases and J lost 3; bases outside the gene matches: 5. Germline CDR1 is SQVTM and CDR2 is ANQGSEA. The CDR3 is made up of 13 amino acids. CDR3 DNA, as far as it was read: TGCAGCGCGCAACAGGGGGCGACAGATACG. It encodes CSAQQGATDT. The whole CDR3 protein is CSAQQGATDTQYF.

Worth noting for this clone: The CDR3 end lies 3 residues beyond the end of the read and is filled in from the germline J gene. The chain couples TRBV7-8 to TRBJ2-1, with 8 bases identical to TRBD2. Germline V gives CDR1 SGHVS, CDR2 FQNEAQ. V trimming: 10 bases; J trimming: 3 bases; junction bases outside the gene matches: 11. The CDR3 length is 15 residues. CDR3 DNA (partial): TGTGCCACCACTCTTGGTAGCGGGGACTACAATGAG. It specifies CATTLGSGDYNE. The complete CDR3 protein is CATTLGSGDYNEQFF.

Concerning this clone: The read stops 3 residues short of the end of the CDR3; the missing end is completed from the germline J gene. The gene calls are TRBV18 and TRBJ1-1, with D perhaps TRBD1 (5 bases). Trimming took off 0 bases at V and 0 bases at J, with 26 bases between the two ends. Germline assignment: CDR1 KGHSH and CDR2 LQKENI. The CDR3 covers 21 residues. CDR3: CASSPPKGRIERGHMNTEAFF. The covered CDR3 bases are TGTGCCAGCTCACCACCGAAGGGCAGGATAGAAAGGGGTCACATGAACACTGAA.

For this clone: The CDR3 end is not reached by the read, which stops 3 residues before it; the germline J gene fills it in. This chain joins TRBV5-8 and TRBJ2-3; 9 positions match TRBD2. CDR1 SGHTS and CDR2 YDEGEE come from the germline V gene. The CDR3 is 14 amino acids. V was clipped by 5 bases and J by 2 bases; unmatched bases: 3. CDR3 DNA (partial): TGTGCCAGCAGATTAGCGGGAGTCACAGATACG. It is translated as CASRLAGVTDT. In full, the CDR3 is CASRLAGVTDTQYF.

Points on this clone: Read data end 3 residues before the CDR3 end; the end is taken from the germline J gene. The chain carries TRBV18 and TRBJ2-7; 7 bases match TRBD2. Unmatched junction bases numbered 4, after V lost 3 bases and J lost 2 bases. Germline values: CDR1 KGHSH, CDR2 LQKENI. The CDR3 totals 14 residues. The part of the CDR3 DNA that was read is TGTGCCAGCTCACCCCTAGCGGCTACCTACGAG. Residues: CASSPLAATYE. The full CDR3 sequence reads CASSPLAATYEQYF.

With regard to this clone: The sequenced fragment ends 3 residues before the CDR3 boundary, so the rest is inferred from the germline J gene. The chain couples TRBV7-3 to TRBJ2-2; possibly TRBD1 for D (6 bases). V was shortened by 5 bases and J by 7 bases, with 17 bases between the two germline ends. CDR3 size: 15 residues. Per the germline V gene, CDR1 is SGHTA and CDR2 is FQGTGA. CDR3 region: CASSLIQGRDGELFF. The DNA read from the CDR3 is TGTGCCAGCAGCCTAATACAGGGAAGGGACGGGGAG.

On this clone itself: Sequencing ends 3 residues short of the CDR3 end; the germline J gene provides the rest. The chain employs TRBV5-1 and TRBJ2-2; D possibly corresponds to TRBD2 (5 bases). This CDR3 has 14 amino acids. With 4 bases removed from V and 6 bases from J, the gap between germline ends came to 13 bases. Germline V gene lookup returns CDR1 SGHRS and CDR2 YFSETQ. The CDR3 sequence: CASSPAGLAGELFF. The covered CDR3 bases are TGCGCCAGCAGCCCCGCCGGACTGGCCGGGGAG.

With respect to this clone: The read falls 3 residues short of the CDR3 end, and the missing part is taken from the germline J gene. The rearrangement joins TRBV10-3 to TRBJ2-3, with D unclear. Trimming removed 2 bases at V and 0 bases at J, with 12 bases between. Germline V gene lookup returns CDR1 ENHRY and CDR2 SYGVKD. This CDR3 has 16 residues. The sequenced CDR3 bases are TGTGCCATCAGTGAGACGGGTCGGTCTAGCACAGATACG. Protein: CAISETGRSSTDT. The whole CDR3 sequence reads CAISETGRSSTDTQYF.

In regard to this clone: The read terminates 3 residues before the CDR3 end, so the remaining end is supplied by the germline J gene. This chain uses TRBV7-2 with TRBJ1-5; 11 bases align to TRBD1. CDR1 and CDR2 from the germline V gene are SGHTA and FQGNSA. The ends lost 5 bases at V and 6 bases at J; junction bases unmatched: 6. The CDR3 sequence is 15 residues long. The CDR3 region is CASSKDRGPSQPQHF. The sequenced CDR3 bases are TGTGCCAGCAGCAAGGACAGGGGGCCTAGTCAGCCC.

Regarding this clone: The DNA ends 3 residues before the CDR3 does, and the rest of the CDR3 is filled in from the germline J gene. This sequence joins TRBV19 and TRBJ1-1; maybe TRBD1 (6 bases). V was shortened by 5 bases and J by 4 bases, with 14 bases between the two germline ends. CDR3 length equals 14 residues. The germline gives CDR1 LNHDA, CDR2 SQIVND (reference sequence). CDR3 amino acids: CASSFAGTITEAFF. The sequenced part of the CDR3 DNA is TGTGCCAGTAGTTTCGCCGGGACAATCACTGAA.

On this clone: Sequencing ends 3 residues short of the CDR3 end; the germline J gene provides the rest. The chain links TRBV19 to TRBJ2-2; D is perhaps TRBD2 (5 bases). CDR1 and CDR2 from the germline V gene are LNHDA and SQIVND (reference sequence). The CDR3 is 19 amino acids. V was trimmed by 7 bases and J by 4 bases, leaving 28 bases between them. The covered CDR3 bases are TGTGCCAGTACTCACCTCCAAGCGGCACTAGAGGTGGCCACCGGGGAG. It codes for CASTHLQAALEVATGE. The whole CDR3 is CASTHLQAALEVATGELFF.

Regarding this clone: The observed sequence ends 3 residues before the CDR3 terminus, with the missing tail filled in from the germline J gene. This sequence joins TRBV18 and TRBJ1-1; maybe TRBD1 (6 bases). Trimming pared 3 bases from V and 0 bases from J, leaving 11 bases between. This CDR3 comprises 15 residues. Germline loops: CDR1 KGHSH, CDR2 LQKENI. The DNA read from the CDR3 is TGTGCCAGCTCACCCCCGGAGGGGGTGAACACTGAA. Its translation is CASSPPEGVNTE. The whole CDR3 region reads CASSPPEGVNTEAFF.

Turning to this clone: The CDR3 goes on 3 residues after the read ends, and that part is filled in from the germline J gene. This chain uses TRBV6-1 with TRBJ2-1, with D possibly being TRBD2 (7 bases). Trimming removed 3 bases at V and 8 bases at J, with 17 bases between. The germline CDR1 and CDR2 sequences are MNHNS and SASEGT. The CDR3 has 15 residues. The chain's CDR3 is CASSEVGGAQYEQFF. The DNA read from the CDR3 is TGTGCCAGCAGTGAGGTGGGGGGGGCTCAGTATGAG.

Concerning this clone: The CDR3 end falls 3 residues outside the read, so it is completed with the germline J gene. This chain uses TRBV18 with TRBJ2-2; 10 nucleotides match TRBD2. This CDR3 spans 17 amino acids. From germline, CDR1 is KGHSH and CDR2 LQKENI. V gave up 3 bases and J gave up 6 bases; unmatched junction bases: 10. CDR3 protein: CASSPSGLAGASGELFF. Incomplete CDR3 DNA: TGTGCCAGCTCACCCTCTGGGCTAGCGGGAGCGTCCGGGGAG.

Comments on this clone: The read falls 3 residues short of the CDR3 end, and the missing part is taken from the germline J gene. This CDR3 is also generated by other DNA sequences in the sample. V usage is TRBV5-1 and J usage is TRBJ1-1; TRBD1 aligns across 9 bases. The CDR3 totals 14 residues. CDR1 and CDR2 from the germline V gene are SGHRS and YFSETQ. The ends lost 6 bases at V and 2 bases at J; junction bases unmatched: 5. The CDR3 sequence is CASTTGQGNTEAFF. The covered CDR3 bases are TGCGCCAGCACAACGGGACAGGGAAACACTGAA.

The CDR3 protein is CASSPRTGGEKLFF. The CDR3 DNA, read in part, is TGTGCCAGCAGCCCGAGGACAGGGGGGGAAAAA. The rearrangement links TRBV7-2 to TRBJ1-4; 10 positions match TRBD1. The read terminates 3 residues before the CDR3 end, so the remaining end is supplied by the germline J gene. V lost 5 bases, J lost 8 bases, and 5 bases stayed unmatched. Germline V gene data show CDR1 as SGHTA and CDR2 as FQGNSA. This CDR3 has 14 residues.

Of note for this clone: Read sequence stops 3 residues before the CDR3 end, and the germline J gene provides the missing end. The chain recombines TRBV18 with TRBJ2-2; 8 nucleotides agree with TRBD2. The CDR3 is 16 residues long. CDR1 is KGHSH and CDR2 is LQKENI in the germline V gene. The junction had 2 bases not matched to a gene; V was cut back by 0 bases and J by 2 bases. The CDR3 sequence is CASSPPSGGNTGELFF. The sequenced part of the CDR3 DNA is TGTGCCAGCTCACCACCGAGCGGGGGAAACACCGGGGAG.

A remark on this clone: The sequence runs out 3 residues before the end of the CDR3; the remainder is reconstructed from the germline J gene. V and J are TRBV7-9 and TRBJ1-3; TRBD1 matches at 7 bases. Germline V CDR1 and CDR2: SEHNR, FQNEAQ (reference sequence). V lost 4 bases and J lost 0; bases outside the gene matches: 3. The CDR3 runs 15 residues. CDR3 sequence reads: CASSSTGNSGNTIYF. CDR3 DNA (partial): TGTGCCAGCAGCTCGACAGGGAACTCTGGAAACACC.

Details on this clone: The read ends 3 residues early relative to the CDR3; the germline J gene fills the gap. V gene TRBV7-8 combines with J gene TRBJ1-1; D unclear. Germline CDR1 is SGHVS and CDR2 is FQNEAQ. The CDR3 extends over 12 amino acids. CDR3 bases read: TGTGCCAGCAGCTTAGTTTCAGCAGCG. This translates into CASSLVSAA. The whole CDR3 protein is CASSLVSAAAFF.

With regard to this clone: The missing CDR3 end, 3 residues past where the read stops, is filled in from the germline J gene. The V call is TRBV19, the J call TRBJ1-1; tentatively, D is TRBD1 (5 bases). The ends were cut back, 5 bases at V and 5 bases at J, with 9 bases in the middle. Germline V gene lookup returns CDR1 LNHDA and CDR2 SQIVND (reference sequence). The CDR3 consists of 12 residues. CDR3 DNA (partial): TGTGCCAGTAGTTCCCAGGGTACTGAA. Translation gives CASSSQGTE. The CDR3 in its entirety is CASSSQGTEAFF. The complete variable domain, with remaining parts taken from reference TRBV19 and TRBJ1-1, reads DGGITQSPKYLFRKEGQNVTLSCEQNLNHDAMYWYRQDPGQGLRLIYYSQIVNDFQKGDIAEGYSVSREKKESFPLTVTSAQKNPTAFYLCASSSQGTEAFFGQGTRLTVV.

Incomplete CDR3 DNA: TGTGCCAGCAGCTCCCAGAGGACAGGGCGTGAG. This sequence encodes CASSSQRTGRE. The entire CDR3 sequence reads CASSSQRTGREQFF. The rearrangement uses TRBV5-6 and TRBJ2-1; the match to TRBD1 covers 8 bases. The CDR3 end lies 3 residues beyond the end of the read and is filled in from the germline J gene. Germline V CDR1 and CDR2: SGHDT, YYEEEE. V trimming: 3 bases; J trimming: 9 bases; junction bases outside the gene matches: 8. The CDR3 is 14 amino acids.

As regards this clone: The read is 3 residues too short to cover the CDR3 end, so that end is filled in from the germline J gene. V is TRBV29-1 and J is TRBJ2-7, with 8 bases fitting TRBD1. CDR1 and CDR2 from the germline V gene are SQVTM and ANQGSEA. Germline trimming cut 0 bases from V and 1 base from J; bases unmatched to any gene: 2. The CDR3 consists of 14 residues. The CDR3 bases that were read are TGCAGCGTTGAAGAAGGGACAGGTTCCTACGAG. Translation: CSVEEGTGSYE. The whole CDR3 region reads CSVEEGTGSYEQYF.

On this clone itself: Read sequence stops 3 residues before the CDR3 end, and the germline J gene provides the missing end. The V call is TRBV5-1, the J call TRBJ2-7; TRBD1 matches at 7 bases. The germline V gene has CDR1 SGHRS and CDR2 YFSETQ. V shed 6 bases, J shed 2 bases, and the junction held 11 bases outside the gene matches. The CDR3 spans 15 residues. The sequenced part of the CDR3 DNA is TGCGCCAGCACGTTCATCCCGACAGGGACCTACGAG. Its translation is CASTFIPTGTYE. The whole CDR3 protein is CASTFIPTGTYEQYF. The entire variable domain, with the rest obtained from reference TRBV5-1 and TRBJ2-7, is as follows: KAGVTQTPRYLIKTRGQQVTLSCSPISGHRSVSWYQQTPGQGLQFLFEYFSETQRNKGNFPGRFSGRQFSNSRSEMNVSTLELGDSALYLCASTFIPTGTYEQYFGPGTRLTVT.

A word on this clone: Coverage ceases 3 residues before the CDR3 finishes, and the germline J gene fills in the end. This sequence joins TRBV7-2 and TRBJ2-1; 9 bases are a match to TRBD2. Germline CDR1 SGHTA, CDR2 FQGNSA. V trimming: 3 bases; J trimming: 9 bases; junction bases outside the gene matches: 9. The CDR3 has 15 amino acids. CDR3 sequence: CASSFALSGSSEQFF. The DNA read from the CDR3 is TGTGCCAGCAGCTTCGCCCTTAGCGGGAGTAGTGAG.

Worth noting for this clone: The read terminates 3 residues before the CDR3 end, so the remaining end is supplied by the germline J gene. The rearrangement links TRBV10-3 to TRBJ1-3; TRBD1 aligns across 10 bases. There are 15 residues in the CDR3. The germline CDR1 and CDR2 sequences are ENHRY and SYGVKD. The J segment lost 2 bases and the V segment lost 4 bases, leaving 2 bases of the junction unmatched. The CDR3 protein is CAISGDRGTGNTIYF. CDR3 DNA (partial): TGTGCCATCAGTGGGGACAGGGGCACTGGAAACACC.

About this clone: Read data end 3 residues before the CDR3 end; the end is taken from the germline J gene. The rearrangement links TRBV7-2 to TRBJ1-1, with D perhaps matching TRBD1 (6 bases). The CDR3 length is 13 residues. Trimming removed 5 bases at V and 4 bases at J, with 11 bases between. Germline V CDR1 and CDR2: SGHTA, FQGNSA. CDR3: CASSPGGGTEAFF. CDR3 DNA (partial): TGTGCCAGCAGCCCAGGAGGGGGCACTGAA.

Comments on this clone: The CDR3 end lies 3 residues beyond the end of the read and is filled in from the germline J gene. The chain carries TRBV7-3 and TRBJ2-1, with D maybe TRBD1 (6 bases). With 5 bases removed from V and 9 bases from J, the gap between germline ends came to 14 bases. Germline V gene data show CDR1 as SGHTA and CDR2 as FQGTGA. CDR3 length: 13 amino acids. The CDR3 spells CASSHYRESEQFF. CDR3 DNA (partial): TGTGCCAGCAGCCATTACAGGGAGAGTGAG. Looking up the rest from reference TRBV7-3 and TRBJ2-1 gives the full variable domain: GAGVSQTPSNKVTEKGKYVELRCDPISGHTALYWYRQSLGQGPEFLIYFQGTGAADDSGLPNDRFFAVRPEGSVSTLKIQRTERGDSAVYLCASSHYRESEQFFGPGTRLTVL.

As to this clone: The sequence runs out 3 residues before the end of the CDR3; the remainder is reconstructed from the germline J gene. The chain has TRBV5-6 and TRBJ2-1, with no clear D. This CDR3 contains 11 residues. Germline V gene lookup returns CDR1 SGHDT and CDR2 YYEEEE. The V and J ends lost 5 bases and 7 bases respectively, with 7 bases between them. Incomplete CDR3 DNA: TGTGCCAGCAGTTACAGAAATGAG. Translation gives CASSYRNE. The entire CDR3 protein is CASSYRNEQFF.

For this clone: The read ends 3 residues early relative to the CDR3; the germline J gene fills the gap. The chain couples TRBV30 to TRBJ1-1; D is uncertain. The CDR3 is 13 residues long. Trimming removed 3 bases at V and 1 base at J, with 9 bases between. Germline V gene data show CDR1 as GTSNPN and CDR2 as SVGIG (reference sequence). The chain's CDR3 is CAWRALGNTEAFF. The sequenced CDR3 bases are TGTGCCTGGAGAGCCCTAGGGAACACTGAA.